This T cell receptor beta chain was documented in a study of T cells after yellow fever vaccination. To note about this clonotype: The junction shows a germline mismatch at one end, possibly a read error.

Germline V CDR1 and CDR2: MNHEY, SMNVEV (reference sequence). CDR3 size: 11 residues. Template switching with 5'RACE generated the TCR cDNA and added a universal primer site and UMIs. TCRdb fed the 5' RACE reads into MiXCR, producing one record per CDR3 protein. The sample comprises around 590,000 distinct CDR3 sequences, 9% to 15% of which are singletons, and 14% to 15% rests with the top ten. The sequence derives from a man aged 25 to 40 who received the YFV17D yellow fever vaccine. Here the sequenced sample was PBMCs, taken on the day of the yellow fever booster vaccination. The V and J genes are TRBV27 and TRBJ2-7; 8 positions agree with TRBD1. As DNA, the CDR3 is TGTGCCAGCAGTAGCTGGGACAGGCCTCTCTTC. This encodes CASSSWDRPLF.